This is a list of T cell receptor beta chains from one sample in a study of Ad26.COV2.S vaccination and SARS-CoV-2 variants. Method: immunoSEQ multiplex PCR; TCRdb's copy keeps in-frame clones and lacks some. The sample includes over 300,000 clones, roughly four fifths of them seen just once. The material sequenced was peripheral blood, taken in a trial of Ad26.COV2.S vaccine versus placebo. The receptors originated from a person between 18 and 60 years old who received the Ad26.COV2.S COVID-19 vaccine or a placebo. Both conserved end residues are part of each CDR3. A D gene is named only where the DNA matches it firmly. A clone size is listed for some rows: how often the clone was seen (once, few, many), or a class if it is expanded.

TRBD1 | 14 | TRBJ1-3 | TRBV10-3 | NA | CAISVTGAGNTIYF | TGTGCCATCAGTGTGACAGGGGCTGGAAACACCATATATTTT
NA | 18 | TRBJ1-1 | TRBV6-2/TRBV6-3 | NA | CASSYSGLWLKENTEAFF | TGTGCCAGCAGTTACTCAGGACTCTGGCTGAAAGAGAACACTGAAGCTTTCTTT
NA | 12 | TRBJ1-5 | TRBV29-1 | once | CSVVGNNQPQHF | TGCAGCGTTGTCGGCAACAATCAGCCCCAGCATTTT
NA | 14 | TRBJ1-6 | TRBV5-1 | once | CASSLGGAGSPLHF | TGCGCCAGCAGCTTAGGTGGGGCGGGGTCACCCCTCCACTTT
NA | 15 | TRBJ1-1 | TRBV3-1/TRBV3-2 | NA | CASSHAGRGGTEAFF | TGTGCCAGCAGCCATGCTGGCAGGGGAGGGACTGAAGCTTTCTTT
NA | 17 | TRBJ1-3 | TRBV7-6 | NA | CASSLEFGGFSGNTIYF | TGTGCCAGCAGCTTAGAGTTCGGGGGATTCTCTGGAAACACCATATATTTT
NA | 15 | TRBJ2-3 | TRBV30 | few | CAWSGSSGPTDTQYF | TGTGCCTGGAGTGGTTCCAGCGGGCCTACAGATACGCAGTATTTT
TRBD2 | 17 | TRBJ2-1 | TRBV4-1 | NA | CASSQDPGDSGRAEQFF | TGCGCCAGCAGCCAAGATCCCGGGGATAGCGGGAGAGCTGAGCAGTTCTTC
NA | 15 | TRBJ2-5 | TRBV6-5 | once | CASRHGGVLVETQYF | TGTGCCAGCAGACACGGAGGGGTACTAGTTGAGACCCAGTACTTC
NA | 15 | TRBJ1-1 | TRBV6-5 | NA | CASSYFRGLNTEAFF | TGTGCCAGCAGTTACTTCCGGGGTTTGAACACTGAAGCTTTCTTT
TRBD1 | 15 | TRBJ2-1 | TRBV11-2 | NA | CASSKLKQGNNEQFF | TGTGCCAGCAGCAAACTGAAACAGGGGAACAATGAGCAGTTCTTC
NA | 14 | TRBJ2-1 | TRBV11-3 | NA | CASSLGQGGNEQFF | TGTGCCAGCAGCTTAGGCCAGGGCGGGAATGAGCAGTTCTTC
NA | 16 | TRBJ1-1 | TRBV5-4 | few | CASGRGRMAMNTEAFF | TGTGCCAGCGGACGGGGGAGGATGGCTATGAACACTGAAGCTTTCTTT
NA | 15 | TRBJ2-2 | TRBV24-1 | few | CATSDTGANTGELFF | TGTGCCACCAGTGACACCGGGGCGAACACCGGGGAGCTGTTTTTT
NA | 13 | TRBJ2-7 | TRBV13 | NA | CASSRRTVGEQYF | TGTGCCAGCAGTCGACGGACAGTGGGGGAGCAGTACTTC
NA | 14 | TRBJ1-5 | TRBV6-4 | NA | CASSDSYRAQPQHF | TGTGCCAGCAGTGACTCGTACAGGGCTCAGCCCCAGCATTTT